The T cell receptor beta chain described here comes from a study of CD8 T cells in ankylosing spondylitis. Study results and limitations: Researchers reportedly found disease-linked clones significantly enriched in matched ankylosing spondylitis synovial fluid. Characteristic, it appeared, of ankylosing spondylitis blood was a TCR beta motif of seven or eight highly homologous variants. CD8+ cells made up the disease-linked clones, which were relatively rare in peripheral blood.

This clonotype was seen more than once but under ten times. Its antigen is unknown. Quantitative barcoded 5'-RACE was used to prepare TCR beta libraries. TCRdb fed the 5' RACE reads into MiXCR, producing one record per CDR3 protein. This sample has a few hundred thousand distinct CDR3 sequences, with about 17% found just once. After removal of 4 bases from V and 2 bases from J, the junction contained 7 bases not matched to a gene. This CDR3 region has 15 residues. CDR1 is LGHDT and CDR2 is YNNKEL in the germline V gene (reference sequence). The sequence came from a male donor with ankylosing spondylitis. The sequencing input was blood, either unsorted or a sorted T cell fraction (not recorded which). The rearrangement joins TRBV3-1 to TRBJ2-5, with 7 bases that match TRBD2. The CDR3 region has the DNA TGTGCCAGCAGCCCAGATTGGGGACTACAAGAGACCCAGTACTTC. Its translation is CASSPDWGLQETQYF.